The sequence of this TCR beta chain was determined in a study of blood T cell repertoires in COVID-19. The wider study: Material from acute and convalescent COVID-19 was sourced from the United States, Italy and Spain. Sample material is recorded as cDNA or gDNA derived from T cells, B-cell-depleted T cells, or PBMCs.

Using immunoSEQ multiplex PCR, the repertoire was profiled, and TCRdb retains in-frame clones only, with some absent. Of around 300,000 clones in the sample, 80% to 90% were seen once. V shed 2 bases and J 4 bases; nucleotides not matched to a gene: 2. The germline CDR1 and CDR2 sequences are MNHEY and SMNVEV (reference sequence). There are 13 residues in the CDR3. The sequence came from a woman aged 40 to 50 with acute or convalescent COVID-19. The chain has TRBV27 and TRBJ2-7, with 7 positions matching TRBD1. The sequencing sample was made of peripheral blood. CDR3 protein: CASSLGTEYEQYV. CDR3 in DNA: TGTGCCAGCAGTTTAGGGACAGAATACGAGCAGTACGTC.